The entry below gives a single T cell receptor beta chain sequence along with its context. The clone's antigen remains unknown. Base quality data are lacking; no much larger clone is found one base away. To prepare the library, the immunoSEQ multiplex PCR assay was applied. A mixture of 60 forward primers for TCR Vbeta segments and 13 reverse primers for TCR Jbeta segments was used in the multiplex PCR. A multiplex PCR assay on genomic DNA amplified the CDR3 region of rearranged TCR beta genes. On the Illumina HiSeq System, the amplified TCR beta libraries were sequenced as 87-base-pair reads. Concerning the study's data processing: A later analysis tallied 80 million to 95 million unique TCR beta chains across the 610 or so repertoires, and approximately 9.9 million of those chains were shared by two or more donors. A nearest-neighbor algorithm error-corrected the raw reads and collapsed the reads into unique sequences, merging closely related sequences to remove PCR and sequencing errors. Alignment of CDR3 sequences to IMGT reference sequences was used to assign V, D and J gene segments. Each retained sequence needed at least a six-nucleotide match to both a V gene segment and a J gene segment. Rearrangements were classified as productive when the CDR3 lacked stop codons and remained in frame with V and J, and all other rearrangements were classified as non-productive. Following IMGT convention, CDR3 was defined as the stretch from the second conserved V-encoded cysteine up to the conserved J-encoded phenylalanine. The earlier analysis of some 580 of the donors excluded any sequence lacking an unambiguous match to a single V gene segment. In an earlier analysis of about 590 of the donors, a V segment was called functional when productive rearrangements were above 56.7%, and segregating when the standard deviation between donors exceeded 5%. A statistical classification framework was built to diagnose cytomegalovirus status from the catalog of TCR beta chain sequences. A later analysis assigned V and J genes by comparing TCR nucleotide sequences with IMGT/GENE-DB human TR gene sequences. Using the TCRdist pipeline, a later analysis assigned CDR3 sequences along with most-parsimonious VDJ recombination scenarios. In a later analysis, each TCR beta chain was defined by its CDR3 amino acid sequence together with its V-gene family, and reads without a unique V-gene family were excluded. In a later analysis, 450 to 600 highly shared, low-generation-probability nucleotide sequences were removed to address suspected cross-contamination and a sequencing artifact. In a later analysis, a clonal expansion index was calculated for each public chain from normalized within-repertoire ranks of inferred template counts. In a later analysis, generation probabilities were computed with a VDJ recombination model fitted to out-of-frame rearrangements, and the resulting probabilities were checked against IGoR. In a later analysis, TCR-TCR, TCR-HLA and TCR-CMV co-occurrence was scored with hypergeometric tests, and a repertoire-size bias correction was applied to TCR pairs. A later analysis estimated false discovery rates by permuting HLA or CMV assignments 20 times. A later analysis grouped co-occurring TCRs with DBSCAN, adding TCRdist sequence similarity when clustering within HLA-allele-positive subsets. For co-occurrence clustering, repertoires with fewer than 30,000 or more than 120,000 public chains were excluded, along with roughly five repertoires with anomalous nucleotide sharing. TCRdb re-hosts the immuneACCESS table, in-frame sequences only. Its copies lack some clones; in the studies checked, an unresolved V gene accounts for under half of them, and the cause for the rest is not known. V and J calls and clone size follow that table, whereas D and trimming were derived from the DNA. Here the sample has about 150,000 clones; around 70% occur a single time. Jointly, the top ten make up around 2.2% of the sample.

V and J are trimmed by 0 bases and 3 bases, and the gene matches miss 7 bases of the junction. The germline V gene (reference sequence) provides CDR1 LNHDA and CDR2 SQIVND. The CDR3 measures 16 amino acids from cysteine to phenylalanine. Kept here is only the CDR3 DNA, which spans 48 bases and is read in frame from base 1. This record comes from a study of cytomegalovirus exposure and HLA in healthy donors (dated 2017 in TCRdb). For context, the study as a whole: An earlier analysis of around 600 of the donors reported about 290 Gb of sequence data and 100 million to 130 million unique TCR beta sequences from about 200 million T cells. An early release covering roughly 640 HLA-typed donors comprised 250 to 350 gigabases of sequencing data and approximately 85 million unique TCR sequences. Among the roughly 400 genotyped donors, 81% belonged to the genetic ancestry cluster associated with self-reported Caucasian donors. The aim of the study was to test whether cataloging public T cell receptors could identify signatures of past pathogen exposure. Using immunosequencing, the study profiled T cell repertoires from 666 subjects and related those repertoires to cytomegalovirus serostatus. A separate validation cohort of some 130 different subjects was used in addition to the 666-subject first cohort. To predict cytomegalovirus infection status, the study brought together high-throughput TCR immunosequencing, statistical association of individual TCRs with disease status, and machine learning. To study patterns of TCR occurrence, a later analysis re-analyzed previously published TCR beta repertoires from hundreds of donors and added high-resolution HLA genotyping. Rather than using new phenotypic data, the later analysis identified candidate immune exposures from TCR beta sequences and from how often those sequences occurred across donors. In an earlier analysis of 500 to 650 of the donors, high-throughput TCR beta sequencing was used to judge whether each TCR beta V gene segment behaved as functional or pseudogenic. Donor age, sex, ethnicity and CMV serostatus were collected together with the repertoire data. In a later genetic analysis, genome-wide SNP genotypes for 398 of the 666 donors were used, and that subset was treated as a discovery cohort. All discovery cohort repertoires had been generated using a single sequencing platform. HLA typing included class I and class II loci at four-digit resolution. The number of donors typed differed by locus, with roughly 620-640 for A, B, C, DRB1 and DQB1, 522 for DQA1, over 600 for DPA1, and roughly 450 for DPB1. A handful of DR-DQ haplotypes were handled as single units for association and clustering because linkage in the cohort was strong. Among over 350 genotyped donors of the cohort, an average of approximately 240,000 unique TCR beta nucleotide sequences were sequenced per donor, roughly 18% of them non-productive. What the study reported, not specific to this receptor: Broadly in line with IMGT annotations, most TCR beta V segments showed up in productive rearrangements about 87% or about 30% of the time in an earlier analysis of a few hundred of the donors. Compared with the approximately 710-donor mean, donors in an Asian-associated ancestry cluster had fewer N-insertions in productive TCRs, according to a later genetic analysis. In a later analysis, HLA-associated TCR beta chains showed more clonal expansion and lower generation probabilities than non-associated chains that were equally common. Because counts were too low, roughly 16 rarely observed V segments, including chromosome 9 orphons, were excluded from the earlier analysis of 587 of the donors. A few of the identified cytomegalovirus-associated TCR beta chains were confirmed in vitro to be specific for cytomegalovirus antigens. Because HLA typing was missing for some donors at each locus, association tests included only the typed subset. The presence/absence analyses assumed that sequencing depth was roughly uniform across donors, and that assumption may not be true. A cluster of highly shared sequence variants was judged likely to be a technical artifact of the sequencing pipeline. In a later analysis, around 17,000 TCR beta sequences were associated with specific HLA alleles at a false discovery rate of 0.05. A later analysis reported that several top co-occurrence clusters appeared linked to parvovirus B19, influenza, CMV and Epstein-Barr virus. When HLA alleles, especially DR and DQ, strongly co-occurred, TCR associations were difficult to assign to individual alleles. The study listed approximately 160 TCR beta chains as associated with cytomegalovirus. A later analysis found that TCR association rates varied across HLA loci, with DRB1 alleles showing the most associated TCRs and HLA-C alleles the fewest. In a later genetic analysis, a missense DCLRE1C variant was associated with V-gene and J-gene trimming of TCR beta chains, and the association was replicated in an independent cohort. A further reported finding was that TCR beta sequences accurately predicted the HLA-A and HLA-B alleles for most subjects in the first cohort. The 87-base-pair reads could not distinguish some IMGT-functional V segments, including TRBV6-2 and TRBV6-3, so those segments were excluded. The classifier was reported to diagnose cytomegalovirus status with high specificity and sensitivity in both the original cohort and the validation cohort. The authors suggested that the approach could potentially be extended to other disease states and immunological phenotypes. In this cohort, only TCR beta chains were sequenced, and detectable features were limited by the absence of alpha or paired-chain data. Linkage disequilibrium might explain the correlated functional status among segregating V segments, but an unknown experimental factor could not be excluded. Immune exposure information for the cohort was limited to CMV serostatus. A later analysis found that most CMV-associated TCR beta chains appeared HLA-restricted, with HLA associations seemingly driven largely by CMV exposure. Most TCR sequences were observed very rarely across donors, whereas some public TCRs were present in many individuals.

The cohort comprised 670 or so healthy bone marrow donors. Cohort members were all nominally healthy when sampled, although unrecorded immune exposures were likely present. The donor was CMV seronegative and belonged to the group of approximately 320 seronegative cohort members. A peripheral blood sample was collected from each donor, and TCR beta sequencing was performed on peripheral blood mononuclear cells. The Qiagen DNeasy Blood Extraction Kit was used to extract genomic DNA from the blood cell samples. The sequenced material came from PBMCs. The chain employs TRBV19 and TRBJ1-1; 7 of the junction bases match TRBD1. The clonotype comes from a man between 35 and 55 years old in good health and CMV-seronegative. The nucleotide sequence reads TGTGCCAGTAGTATAGATCCGACAGGGCGGGACACTGAAGCTTTCTTT. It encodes CASSIDPTGRDTEAFF.